The 26 T cell receptor beta chains below were found in one sample sequenced in a study of OX40 agonist ivuxolimab in advanced cancers. The repertoire was sequenced with immunoSEQ multiplex PCR; TCRdb's copy has only in-frame clones and lacks some. The repertoire holds tens of thousands of clones, with nearly 90% as singletons. The sample in question was CD4+ or CD8+ T cells sorted from blood, obtained in a trial of the OX40 agonist ivuxolimab. These receptors were obtained from an adult with an advanced solid tumor such as melanoma, head and neck, liver or kidney cancer.

This clone was counted between two and nine times. The chain uses TRBV18 and TRBJ1-4; TRBD1 is a possible D gene (5 bases). From germline, CDR1 is KGHSH and CDR2 LQKENI. The CDR3 is made up of 14 amino acids. V was clipped by 1 base and J by 4 bases, with 7 bases between them. CDR3 amino acids: CASSPQGINEKLFF. CDR3 coding DNA: TGTGCCAGCTCACCACAGGGGATTAATGAAAAACTGTTTTTT. Combining the CDR3 with reference TRBV18 and TRBJ1-4 gives the whole variable domain NAGVMQNPRHLVRRRGQEARLRCSPMKGHSHVYWYRQLPEEGLKFMVYLQKENIIDESGMPKERFSAEFPKEGPSILRIQQVVRGDSAAYFCASSPQGINEKLFFGSGTQLSVL.

The chain recombines TRBV25-1 with TRBJ1-2; no clear D. The V and J ends lost 0 bases and 8 bases respectively, with 19 bases between them. Germline-derived CDR1 and CDR2 are MGHDK and SYGVNS. The CDR3 is 16 residues long. Written as DNA, the CDR3 is TGTGCCAGCAGTGAATACGGCTTGACGGATCCTCCCGGCTACACCTTC. This translates into CASSEYGLTDPPGYTF.

The chain recombines TRBV5-6 with TRBJ2-1, with a weak D call TRBD2 (6 bases). Germline V gene lookup returns CDR1 SGHDT and CDR2 YYEEEE. Trimming stripped 4 bases from V and 3 bases from J, with 20 bases between. The CDR3 consists of 17 residues. The CDR3, as DNA: TGTGCCAGCAGCCCCCTCAGCTCGGGAGTTTACTACAATGAGCAGTTCTTC. As protein: CASSPLSSGVYYNEQFF.

Worth noting for this clone: The sample contains more than one DNA sequence encoding this CDR3. The V gene is TRBV2, the J gene TRBJ2-1; 10 nucleotides line up with TRBD2. This CDR3 contains 14 residues. From germline, CDR1 is SNHLY and CDR2 FYNNEI. Unmatched junction bases numbered 4, after V lost 6 bases and J lost 5 bases. The CDR3 loop is CASRGSGGDNEQFF. The CDR3 DNA reads TGTGCCAGCAGGGGAAGCGGGGGGGACAATGAGCAGTTCTTC.

This clone is categorized as medium-sized (0.01 to 0.1%). V gene TRBV7-9 combines with J gene TRBJ2-1, with TRBD1 identical over 7 bases. V lost 7 bases to trimming and J lost 2 bases; unmatched junction nucleotides: 8. The CDR3 has 15 residues. Per germline, CDR1 SEHNR and CDR2 FQNEAQ (reference sequence). The CDR3 sequence: CASITRGQTYNEQFF. CDR3 DNA sequence: TGTGCCAGCATCACCCGGGGACAGACCTACAATGAGCAGTTCTTC. Using reference TRBV7-9 and TRBJ2-1 for the parts outside the CDR3, the full variable domain is DTGVSQNPRHKITKRGQNVTFRCDPISEHNRLYWYRQTLGQGPEFLTYFQNEAQLEKSRLLSDRFSAERPKGSFSTLEIQRTEQGDSAMYLCASITRGQTYNEQFFGPGTRLTVL.

This clone was seen only once. The CDR3 region is CASRGATQETQYF. The CDR3 DNA reads TGCGCCAGCAGAGGCGCTACTCAAGAGACCCAGTACTTC. The chain has TRBV5-1 and TRBJ2-5; D is uncertain. The CDR3 is made up of 13 amino acids. The V and J ends lost 5 bases and 2 bases respectively, with 10 bases between them. CDR1 and CDR2 (germline): SGHRS, YFSETQ. Variable domain in full (rest from reference TRBV5-1 and TRBJ2-5): KAGVTQTPRYLIKTRGQQVTLSCSPISGHRSVSWYQQTPGQGLQFLFEYFSETQRNKGNFPGRFSGRQFSNSRSEMNVSTLELGDSALYLCASRGATQETQYFGPGTRLLVL.

The CDR3 loop reads CASSGGQGTNEKLFF. DNA for the CDR3: TGCGCCAGCAGCGGGGGACAGGGCACTAATGAAAAACTGTTTTTT. The V gene is TRBV5-1, the J gene TRBJ1-4; 9 bases agree with TRBD1. The CDR3 spans 15 residues. Germline loops: CDR1 SGHRS, CDR2 YFSETQ. Trimming took 4 bases from V and 2 from J; bases not matched to a gene: 3.

In DNA form, the CDR3 reads TGTGCCAGCAACTGGGGGGGGAGCAATCAGCCCCAGCATTTT. It codes for CASNWGGSNQPQHF. V and J are TRBV6-5 and TRBJ1-5; tentative D call: TRBD1 (5 bases). The CDR3 totals 14 residues. Germline loops: CDR1 MNHEY, CDR2 SVGAGI. The V end was cut by 7 bases, the J end by 1 base, with 11 bases between.

Only one count was recorded for this clone. The V call is TRBV4-1, the J call TRBJ2-1, with 8 bases fitting TRBD2. CDR1 is MGHRA, CDR2 YSYEKL, per germline. The CDR3 has 15 residues. V gave up 0 bases and J gave up 7 bases; unmatched junction bases: 5. The CDR3: CASSQELTSVNEQFF. CDR3 bases: TGCGCCAGCAGCCAAGAGCTGACTAGCGTTAATGAGCAGTTCTTC.

The J gene is TRBJ2-5, the V gene TRBV5-6; maybe TRBD1 (5 bases). The last part of the DNA fits TRBJ2-7 better; the J call may be wrong. Germline CDR1 SGHDT, CDR2 YYEEEE. The CDR3 is 15 amino acids. The CDR3 is CASSFVGETLYEQYF. CDR3 in DNA: TGTGCCAGCAGCTTCGTAGGGGAAACGTTATACGAGCAGTACTTC.

The rearrangement joins TRBV2 to TRBJ1-2; 7 bases match TRBD1. The CDR3 contains 12 residues. Looked up from germline, CDR1 is SNHLY and CDR2 is FYNNEI. J gave up 4 bases and V 4 bases, and 0 bases lay outside the gene matches. The CDR3, as DNA: TGTGCCAGCAGTGGGGACAGCTATGGCTACACCTTC. Protein product: CASSGDSYGYTF. Complete variable domain (other parts from reference TRBV2 and TRBJ1-2): EPEVTQTPSHQVTQMGQEVILRCVPISNHLYFYWYRQILGQKVEFLVSFYNNEISEKSEIFDDQFSVERPDGSNFTLKIRSTKLEDSAMYFCASSGDSYGYTFGSGTRLTVV.

The genes are TRBV5-1 and TRBJ1-2, with D possibly matching TRBD1 (5 bases). The CDR3 is 19 residues long. CDR1 and CDR2 from the germline V gene are SGHRS and YFSETQ. The V end lost 7 bases, the J end lost 1 base, and 29 bases lay between the germline ends. The CDR3 DNA sequence: TGCGCCAGCTCAATTGGGGACCACGGAGGGCCGACCCGTAACTATGGCTACACCTTC. Its protein is CASSIGDHGGPTRNYGYTF.

V usage is TRBV30 and J usage is TRBJ2-5, with TRBD1 identical over 9 bases. The germline gives CDR1 GTSNPN, CDR2 SVGIG (reference sequence). The CDR3 length is 16 residues. Germline trimming cut 3 bases from V and 3 bases from J; bases unmatched to any gene: 11. CDR3 sequence reads: CAWSVPLGTGKETQYF. CDR3 bases: TGTGCCTGGAGCGTCCCCCTCGGGACAGGGAAAGAGACCCAGTACTTC. The variable domain in full, completed from reference TRBV30 and TRBJ2-5, reads SQTIHQWPATLVQPVGSPLSLECTVEGTSNPNLYWYRQAAGRGLQLLFYSVGIGQISSEVPQNLSASRPQDRQFILSSKKLLLSDSGFYLCAWSVPLGTGKETQYFGPGTRLLVL.

This clone was counted only a few times. The chain recombines TRBV6-5 with TRBJ1-5; D possibly corresponds to TRBD1 (5 bases). This CDR3 region has 15 residues. Germline lookup yields CDR1 MNHEY and CDR2 SVGAGI. The V end lost 6 bases, the J end lost 3 bases, and 15 bases lay between the germline ends. The CDR3 spells CASRQAGSPNQPQHF. The DNA for the CDR3 is TGTGCCAGCAGGCAAGCAGGGTCTCCCAATCAGCCCCAGCATTTT.

This sequence joins TRBV13 and TRBJ2-2; 9 positions match TRBD1. Germline V gene sequence: CDR1 PRHDT, CDR2 FYEKMQ (reference sequence). Trimming took 3 bases from V and 6 from J; bases not matched to a gene: 5. The CDR3 consists of 15 residues. The CDR3 sequence is CASSFGTGRAGELFF. Written as DNA, the CDR3 is TGTGCCAGCAGCTTCGGGACAGGGCGAGCCGGGGAGCTGTTTTTT.

The chain joins TRBV28 to TRBJ1-2; D gene ambiguous. Trimming removed 3 bases from V and 9 bases from J, with 11 bases in between. CDR1 is MDHEN and CDR2 is SYDVKM in the germline V gene. CDR3 size: 12 residues. The CDR3: CASSFPDRSYTF. As DNA, the CDR3 is TGTGCCAGCAGTTTTCCCGATAGAAGCTACACCTTC.

The chain employs TRBV7-2 and TRBJ2-4; D assignment may be TRBD1 or TRBD2 (5 bases each). V was clipped by 8 bases and J by 7 bases, with 18 bases between them. Germline values: CDR1 SGHTA, CDR2 FQGNSA. The CDR3 extends over 14 amino acids. DNA for the CDR3: TGTGCCAGCCCAGGGCGGGCCCTCAACAACATTCAGTACTTC. Protein sequence: CASPGRALNNIQYF.

The rearrangement joins TRBV27 to TRBJ2-7; D is perhaps TRBD1 (6 bases). The germline V and J ends were trimmed by 5 bases and 5 bases, with 13 bases remaining between them. Germline V gene lookup returns CDR1 MNHEY and CDR2 SMNVEV (reference sequence). The CDR3 has 13 amino acids. The CDR3 region is CASSRTGIHEQYF. The CDR3, as DNA: TGTGCCAGCAGTCGTACAGGGATCCACGAGCAGTACTTC.

DNA for the CDR3: TGCGCCAGCAGTGTGACTAGCGGGGACTACAATGAGCAGTTCTTC. This codes for CASSVTSGDYNEQFF. This chain links TRBV10-1 with TRBJ2-1; 11 bases are shared with TRBD2. This CDR3 contains 15 residues. V was clipped by 4 bases and J by 3 bases; unmatched bases: 2. Looked up from germline, CDR1 is WNHNN and CDR2 is SYGVQD (reference sequence).

This chain uses TRBV13 with TRBJ1-5; unclear D gene. Germline CDR1 and CDR2: PRHDT and FYEKMQ (reference sequence). The V end lost 0 bases, the J end lost 4 bases, and 7 bases lay between the germline ends. The CDR3 has 14 residues. CDR3 nucleotides: TGTGCCAGCAGCTTAGGGAGGAGGAATCAGCCCCAGCATTTT. This translates into CASSLGRRNQPQHF.

The chain recombines TRBV10-3 with TRBJ2-5, with 8 nucleotides matching TRBD2. The trim removed 4 bases at V and 5 bases at J, leaving 15 bases unmatched. The V gene's germline CDR1 is ENHRY and CDR2 SYGVKD. The CDR3 length is 17 residues. The CDR3 spells CAISGAAGAATGETQYF. In DNA form, the CDR3 reads TGTGCCATCAGTGGGGCAGCGGGAGCGGCAACAGGGGAGACCCAGTACTTC.

The chain links TRBV7-2 to TRBJ2-3; D perhaps matches TRBD2 (7 bases). Germline-derived CDR1 and CDR2 are SGHTA and FQGNSA. This CDR3 is built from 17 residues. The V end was cut by 7 bases, the J end by 0 bases, with 20 bases between. CDR3 sequence (DNA): TGTGCCAGCACCAATATTGGGGGGGCCTATAGCACAGATACGCAGTATTTT. It yields the protein CASTNIGGAYSTDTQYF.

The V call is TRBV27, the J call TRBJ1-1; perhaps TRBD1 as D (6 bases). V gave up 2 bases and J gave up 4 bases, with 8 bases separating them. CDR1 is MNHEY, CDR2 SMNVEV, per germline (reference sequence). This CDR3 region has 13 residues. The DNA of the CDR3 is TGTGCCAGCAGTTTACGGGGGCGCACTGAAGCTTTCTTT. This codes for CASSLRGRTEAFF.

The genes are TRBV28 and TRBJ1-2; the match to TRBD1 covers 7 bases. CDR3 length equals 14 residues. J lost 5 bases, V lost 3 bases, and 6 bases had no gene match. The germline CDR1 and CDR2 sequences are MDHEN and SYDVKM. The CDR3 loop is CASSFLQGRYGYTF. As DNA, the CDR3 is TGTGCCAGCAGTTTCCTACAGGGGCGGTATGGCTACACCTTC.

This chain connects TRBV27 to TRBJ2-2; TRBD2 agrees at 7 bases. The CDR3 is 13 residues long. The germline V gene encodes CDR1 MNHEY and CDR2 SMNVEV (reference sequence). With 6 bases clipped from V and 6 bases from J, the junction kept 4 bases outside the gene matches. Here the CDR3 DNA reads TGTGCCAGCAGCCGGACTAGATCCGGGGAGCTGTTTTTT. Its protein product is CASSRTRSGELFF.

This chain joins TRBV7-9 and TRBJ2-1; TRBD1 might be the D (6 bases). Germline CDR1 and CDR2: SEHNR and FQNEAQ (reference sequence). The CDR3 totals 15 residues. V lost 2 bases, J lost 6 bases, and 14 bases lay in between. The chain's CDR3 is CASSLMGASANEQFF. The CDR3, as DNA: TGTGCCAGCAGCTTAATGGGGGCCTCCGCCAATGAGCAGTTCTTC.